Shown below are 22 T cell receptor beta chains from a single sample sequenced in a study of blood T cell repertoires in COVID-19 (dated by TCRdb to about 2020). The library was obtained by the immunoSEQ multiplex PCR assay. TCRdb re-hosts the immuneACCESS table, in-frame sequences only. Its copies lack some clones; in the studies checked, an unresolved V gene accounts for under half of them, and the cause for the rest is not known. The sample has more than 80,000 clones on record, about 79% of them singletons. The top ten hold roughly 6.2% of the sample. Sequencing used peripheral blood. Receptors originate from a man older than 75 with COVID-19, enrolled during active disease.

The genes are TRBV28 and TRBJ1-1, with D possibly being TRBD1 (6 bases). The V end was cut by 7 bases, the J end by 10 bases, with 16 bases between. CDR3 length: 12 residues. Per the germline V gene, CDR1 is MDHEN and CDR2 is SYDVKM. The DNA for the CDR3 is TGTGCCAGCACATGGGGGGAGGGGGTAGCTTTCTTT. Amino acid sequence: CASTWGEGVAFF.

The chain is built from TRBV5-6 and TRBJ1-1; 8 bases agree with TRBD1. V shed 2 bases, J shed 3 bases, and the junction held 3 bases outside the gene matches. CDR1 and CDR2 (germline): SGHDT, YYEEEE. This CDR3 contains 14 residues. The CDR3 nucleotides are TGTGCCAGCAGCTTTACGACAGGGGACACTGAAGCTTTCTTT. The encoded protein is CASSFTTGDTEAFF.

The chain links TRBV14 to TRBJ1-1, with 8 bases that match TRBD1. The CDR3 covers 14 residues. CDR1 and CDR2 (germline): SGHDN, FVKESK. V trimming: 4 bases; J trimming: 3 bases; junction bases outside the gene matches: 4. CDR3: CASSPGQGYTEAFF. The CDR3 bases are TGTGCCAGCAGCCCCGGACAGGGTTACACTGAAGCTTTCTTT.

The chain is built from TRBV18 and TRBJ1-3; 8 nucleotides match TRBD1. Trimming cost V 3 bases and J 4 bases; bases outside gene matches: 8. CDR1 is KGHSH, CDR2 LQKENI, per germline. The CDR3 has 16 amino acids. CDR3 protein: CASSPGQGAFGNTIYF. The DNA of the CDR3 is TGTGCCAGCTCACCGGGGCAGGGGGCGTTCGGAAACACCATATATTTT.

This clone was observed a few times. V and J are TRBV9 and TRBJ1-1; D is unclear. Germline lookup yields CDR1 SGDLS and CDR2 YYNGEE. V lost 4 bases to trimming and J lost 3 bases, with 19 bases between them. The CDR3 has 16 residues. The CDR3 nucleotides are TGTGCCAGCAGCCCTAAACCGGGATACGGAGACACTGAAGCTTTCTTT. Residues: CASSPKPGYGDTEAFF.

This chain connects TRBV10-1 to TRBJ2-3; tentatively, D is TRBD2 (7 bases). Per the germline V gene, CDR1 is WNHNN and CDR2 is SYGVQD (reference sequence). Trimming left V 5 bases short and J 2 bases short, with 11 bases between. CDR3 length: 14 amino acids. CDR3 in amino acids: CASSRGGSTDTQYF. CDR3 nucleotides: TGCGCCAGCAGTAGGGGGGGGTCCACAGATACGCAGTATTTT.

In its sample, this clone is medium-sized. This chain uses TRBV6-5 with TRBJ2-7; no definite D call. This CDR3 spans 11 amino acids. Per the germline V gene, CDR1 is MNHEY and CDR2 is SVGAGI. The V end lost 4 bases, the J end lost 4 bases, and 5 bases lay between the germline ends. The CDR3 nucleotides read TGTGCCAGCAGTTCTATGTACGAGCAGTACTTC. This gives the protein CASSSMYEQYF.

The CDR3 DNA reads TGTGCCAGCAGCCAATATGGGGCTAGCGGGAGACTCTATGAGCAGTTCTTC. Its translation is CASSQYGASGRLYEQFF. The chain is built from TRBV3-1 (or the pseudogene TRBV3-2) and TRBJ2-1; 10 bases map to TRBD2. Germline CDR1 is LGHDT and CDR2 is YNNKEL (reference sequence). The CDR3 extends over 17 amino acids. The junction had 12 bases not matched to a gene; V was cut back by 2 bases and J by 8 bases.

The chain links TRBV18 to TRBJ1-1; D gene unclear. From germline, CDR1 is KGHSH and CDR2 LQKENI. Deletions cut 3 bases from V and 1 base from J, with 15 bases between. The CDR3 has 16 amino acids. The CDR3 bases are TGTGCCAGCTCACCGCAGGCATCCAATTGGAACACTGAAGCTTTCTTT. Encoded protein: CASSPQASNWNTEAFF.

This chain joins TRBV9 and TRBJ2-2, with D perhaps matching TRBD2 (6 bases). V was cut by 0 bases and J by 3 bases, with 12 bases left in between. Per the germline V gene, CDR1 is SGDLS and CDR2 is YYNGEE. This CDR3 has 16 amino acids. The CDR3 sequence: CASSVEGGWDTGELFF. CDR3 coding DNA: TGTGCCAGCAGCGTAGAAGGAGGGTGGGACACCGGGGAGCTGTTTTTT.

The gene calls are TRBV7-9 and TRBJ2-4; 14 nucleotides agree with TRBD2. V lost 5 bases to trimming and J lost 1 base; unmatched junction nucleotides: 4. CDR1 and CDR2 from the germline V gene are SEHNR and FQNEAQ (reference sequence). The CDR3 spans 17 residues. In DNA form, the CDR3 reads TGTGCCAGCAGCCTGACTAGCGGGAGGGGCGCCAAAAACATTCAGTACTTC. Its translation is CASSLTSGRGAKNIQYF.

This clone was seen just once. This chain's CDR3 is CASSLRFSGNTIYF. The CDR3 DNA reads TGTGCCAGCAGCTTACGTTTCTCTGGAAACACCATATATTTT. This chain links TRBV7-8 with TRBJ1-3; D gene uncertain. Germline CDR1 SGHVS, CDR2 FQNEAQ. The CDR3 sequence is 14 residues long. V was clipped by 2 bases and J by 0 bases, with 5 bases between them. Using reference TRBV7-8 and TRBJ1-3 for the parts outside the CDR3, the full variable domain is GAGVSQSPRYKVAKRGQDVALRCDPISGHVSLFWYQQALGQGPEFLTYFQNEAQLDKSGLPSDRFFAERPEGSVSTLKIQRTQQEDSAVYLCASSLRFSGNTIYFGEGSWLTVV.

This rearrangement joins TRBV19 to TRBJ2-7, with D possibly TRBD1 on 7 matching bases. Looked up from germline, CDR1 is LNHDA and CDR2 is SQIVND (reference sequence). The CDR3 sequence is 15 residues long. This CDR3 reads CANTGRGDNSYEQYF. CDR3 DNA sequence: TGTGCAAATACCGGCAGGGGGGACAACTCCTACGAGCAGTACTTC.

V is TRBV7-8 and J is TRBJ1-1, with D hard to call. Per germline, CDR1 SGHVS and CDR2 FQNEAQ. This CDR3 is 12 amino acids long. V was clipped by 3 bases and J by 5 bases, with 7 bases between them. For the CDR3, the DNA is TGTGCCAGCAGCTTCAGGAGGACTGAAGCTTTCTTT. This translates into CASSFRRTEAFF. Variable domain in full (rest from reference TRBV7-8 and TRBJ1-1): GAGVSQSPRYKVAKRGQDVALRCDPISGHVSLFWYQQALGQGPEFLTYFQNEAQLDKSGLPSDRFFAERPEGSVSTLKIQRTQQEDSAVYLCASSFRRTEAFFGQGTRLTVV.

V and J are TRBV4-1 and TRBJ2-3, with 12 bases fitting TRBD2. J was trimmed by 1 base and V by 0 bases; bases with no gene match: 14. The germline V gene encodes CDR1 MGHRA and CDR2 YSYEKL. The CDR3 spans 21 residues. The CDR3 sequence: CASSQEGPGTSGFSRTDTQYF. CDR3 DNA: TGCGCCAGCAGCCAAGAAGGGCCCGGGACTAGCGGGTTTTCCCGCACAGATACGCAGTATTTT.

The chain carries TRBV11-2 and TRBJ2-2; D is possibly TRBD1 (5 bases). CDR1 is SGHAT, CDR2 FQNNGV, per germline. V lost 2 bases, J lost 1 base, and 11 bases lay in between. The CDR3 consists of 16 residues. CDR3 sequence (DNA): TGTGCCAGCAGCTTACGGGCAGGGTGGAACACCGGGGAGCTGTTTTTT. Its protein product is CASSLRAGWNTGELFF. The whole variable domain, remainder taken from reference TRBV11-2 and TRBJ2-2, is EAGVAQSPRYKIIEKRQSVAFWCNPISGHATLYWYQQILGQGPKLLIQFQNNGVVDDSQLPKDRFSAERLKGVDSTLKIQPAKLEDSAVYLCASSLRAGWNTGELFFGEGSRLTVL.

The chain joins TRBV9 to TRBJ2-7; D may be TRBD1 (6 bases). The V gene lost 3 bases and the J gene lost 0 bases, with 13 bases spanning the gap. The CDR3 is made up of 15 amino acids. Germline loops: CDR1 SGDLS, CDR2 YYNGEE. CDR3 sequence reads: CASSERDTNSYEQYF. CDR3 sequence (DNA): TGTGCCAGCAGCGAAAGGGACACCAACTCCTACGAGCAGTACTTC.

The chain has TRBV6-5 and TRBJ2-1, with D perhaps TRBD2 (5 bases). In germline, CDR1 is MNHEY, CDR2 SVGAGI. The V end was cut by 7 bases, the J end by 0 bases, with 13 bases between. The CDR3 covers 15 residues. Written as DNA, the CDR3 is TGTGCCAGCACCGCCGGACGGGGCTCCTACAATGAGCAGTTCTTC. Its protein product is CASTAGRGSYNEQFF.

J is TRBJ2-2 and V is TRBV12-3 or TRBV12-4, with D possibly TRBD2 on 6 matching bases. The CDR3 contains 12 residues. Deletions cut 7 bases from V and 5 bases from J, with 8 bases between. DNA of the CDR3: TGTGCCAGCACTAGCGAGACCGGGGAGCTGTTTTTT. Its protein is CASTSETGELFF.

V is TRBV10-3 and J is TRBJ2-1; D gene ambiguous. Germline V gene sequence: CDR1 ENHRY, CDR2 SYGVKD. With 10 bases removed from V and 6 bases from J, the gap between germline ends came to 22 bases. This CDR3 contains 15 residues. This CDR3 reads CATTGTLLHGNEQFF. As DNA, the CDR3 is TGTGCCACCACGGGTACGCTCTTGCATGGCAATGAGCAGTTCTTC.

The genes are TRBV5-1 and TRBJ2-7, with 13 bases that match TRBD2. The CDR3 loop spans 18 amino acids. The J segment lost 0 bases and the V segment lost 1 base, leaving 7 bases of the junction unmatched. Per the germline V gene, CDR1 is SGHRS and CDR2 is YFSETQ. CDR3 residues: CASSLFGTSGENSYEQYF. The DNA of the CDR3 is TGCGCCAGCAGCTTGTTCGGGACTAGCGGGGAGAACTCCTACGAGCAGTACTTC.

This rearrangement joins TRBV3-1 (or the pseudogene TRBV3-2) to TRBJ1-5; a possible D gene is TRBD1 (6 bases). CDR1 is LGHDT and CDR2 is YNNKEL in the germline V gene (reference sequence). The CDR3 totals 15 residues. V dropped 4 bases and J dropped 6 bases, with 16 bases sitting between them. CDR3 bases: TGTGCCAGCAGCCTCGGGCGGGGGGCTGGTCAGCCCCAGCATTTT. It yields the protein CASSLGRGAGQPQHF.